This T cell receptor (beta chain) was documented in a study of shared clonotypes between healthy human individuals. Study context: Every donor yielded three CD4 naive, three CD4 memory, two CD8 naive and one CD8 memory plate. General study points: Represented diversity, genetic and exposure-history alike, was limited by few donors.

Trimming pared 4 bases from V and 0 bases from J, leaving 10 bases between. CDR1 and CDR2 (germline): SGHTA, FQGTGA. The CDR3 runs 15 residues. On this clone itself: Its matching antigen is unknown.

The repertoire was sequenced with immunoSEQ multiplex PCR; TCRdb's copy has only in-frame clones and lacks some. This table has 950,000 to 1,200,000 clones, roughly 80% appearing once. The TCR comes from a man aged 18 to 29 in good health. Some clones in this sample may be carry-over from other donors' samples. The V call is TRBV7-3, the J call TRBJ2-1; D is unclear. The sample was memory CD4+ T cells from PBMCs. The subset was: CD45RA-negative fraction. The CDR3, as DNA: TGTGCCAGCAGCTACGACTCGAGCTCCTACAATGAGCAGTTCTTC. This sequence encodes CASSYDSSSYNEQFF.